This T cell receptor (beta chain) came from a study of T cell responses to AZD1222 COVID-19 vaccine. General study results and limits: Only after the peak T cell response were repertoires sampled.

In the case of this clone: Its antigen is not identified.

CDR3 length equals 15 residues. Germline V gene lookup returns CDR1 MNHEY and CDR2 SVGAGI. V lost 5 bases and J lost 7, with 18 bases in between. Generated by immunoSEQ multiplex PCR, the TCRdb table keeps only in-frame clones and is missing some. The data hold about 61,000 clones, with around 90% observed a single time. The receptor's source is an adult in good health. J is TRBJ2-1 and V is TRBV6-5, with D possibly called TRBD1 or TRBD2 (5 bases each). This specimen consisted of peripheral blood, obtained on day 0 of AZD1222 vaccination. Here the CDR3 reads CASSRPGPLSNEQFF. The CDR3 DNA reads TGTGCCAGCAGTCGTCCGGGACCATTGTCGAATGAGCAGTTCTTC.